A single TCR beta chain is shown here with its context. Its antigen is unknown. It has no much larger one-base neighbor in the sample; base qualities were not kept. To estimate absolute template abundance from read counts, synthetic TCR analog templates were spiked into each PCR. TCRbeta CDR3 regions were amplified from genomic DNA with bias-controlled V and J gene primers using the immunoSEQ assay. Sequencing of rearranged TCRbeta segments was performed at approximately 20X coverage. Processing in the source paper ran as follows. Sequencing errors were corrected by clustering, and CDR3s were annotated against IMGT so that V, D and J genes could be assigned. Downstream analyses used only productive TCRbeta rearrangements and left out out-of-frame or stop-codon sequences. To compute clonality, Shannon entropy was normalized by the log of the number of unique productive sequences and then subtracted from one. Fisher's exact test with Benjamini-Hochberg correction, at a threshold of adjusted p below 0.01, was used to find clones that differed between time points or between blood and tumor. TCRdb holds this immuneACCESS table with in-frame rearrangements only. Some clones are missing; in checked studies, unresolved V genes explain under half, and the rest has no known cause. V, J and clone size are taken as reported in that table, and D and trimming were inferred from the DNA itself. This sample gives roughly 20,000 clones in total; roughly 88% of them show up just once. The ten top clones hold around 3.5% of the sample.

The sample originates from a study of PD-L1 blockade in urothelial cancer (dated by TCRdb to about 2017). About the investigation overall: Therapy was started in the mid-2010s for all patients, and atezolizumab 1,200 mg was administered intravenously every 3 weeks. About nine tenths of the roughly 29 patients were identified as males with urothelial cancer of bladder origin, and a prior smoking history was reported by 18 of 29 patients. Patients had an ECOG performance status of 0 or 1 and had received between 0 and 3 prior chemotherapy regimens. Blood samples were analyzed at two time points: 3 weeks after treatment start (second dose) and 6 weeks after treatment start. Blood samples gave a median of about 150,000 T cells and approximately 81,000 unique TCRs, with a median clonality of roughly 0.081. Somatic, immune and clinical correlates of response to PD-L1 blockade with atezolizumab in urothelial cancer were the focus of an exploratory multi-omic analysis. Pretreatment tumor samples and matched peripheral blood, collected serially before and after atezolizumab treatment, underwent TCR sequencing. Progression-free survival longer than 6 months counted as durable clinical benefit, and TCR features were additionally tested against both progression-free and overall survival. In the same patients who had TCR sequencing, pretreatment tumors also underwent whole exome sequencing and RNA sequencing. Durable clinical benefit was achieved by nine patients and was not achieved by 20 patients. Pretreatment blood TCR-seq was available for 27 to 30 patients, at least one posttreatment blood collection was obtained for 25 or so patients, and tumor TCR-seq was available for 25 or so patients. Overall study outcomes, separate from this receptor: At 3 weeks after the start of treatment, tumor-associated TCR clones in peripheral blood had expanded more in patients with durable benefit (n of about 21, p = 0.022). A pretreatment peripheral blood TCR clonality below the median was linked to improved progression-free and overall survival. Small sample size (n ≈ 30) and many exploratory analyses mean the results are intended to be hypothesis-generating.

A total of some 30 patients with locally advanced or metastatic urothelial carcinoma, treated at Memorial Sloan Kettering on a trial protocol, made up the cohort. Peripheral blood mononuclear cells were collected from each patient pretreatment and during treatment, giving between 1 and 8 total time points per patient. The Qiagen DNeasy Blood extraction kit was used to purify genomic DNA from total PBMCs and tumor samples. Collected pretreatment and during treatment, PBMCs were isolated and stored as previously described. V loses 8 bases at its end and J loses 1 base; junction bases beyond the gene matches: 2. CDR1 and CDR2 are read off the germline V gene as ENHRY and SYGVKD. The CDR3 contains 13 residues, cysteine and phenylalanine counted. Left in the record is the CDR3 DNA by itself, 39 bases read in frame from the first base.

Sequencing was performed on PBMCs, taken around atezolizumab (anti-PD-L1) treatment. The sequence derives from a man in his fifties or sixties with urothelial cancer. The rearrangement combines TRBV10-3 with TRBJ2-4; 7 central bases correspond to TRBD1. The nucleotide sequence reads TGTGCCATCGCACAGGGGGCCAAAAACATTCAGTACTTC. Translated, it reads CAIAQGAKNIQYF.